This T cell receptor (beta chain) was sequenced for a study of regulatory T cells in long-lasting Graves disease. The sample holds many counts of this clonotype. J was trimmed by 8 bases and V by 6 bases; bases with no gene match: 10. This CDR3 has 14 residues. Arm-PCR with iRepertoire HTBI primers amplified the CDR3 regions for these TCR beta libraries. TCRdb re-analysed the multiplex PCR reads in MiXCR, keeping a single row per CDR3 protein. The sample holds around 480,000 distinct CDR3 sequences, about 15% seen once. Time point in this sample: newly diagnosed GD, antithyroid drugs for less than 3 months. From PBMCs, RNA was extracted and then used to make the TCR library. The same specimen was also included in a second study, on T cells in Graves' hyperthyroidism and ophthalmopathy. That publication notes: Primed by the HTBI set, a first-round RT-PCR was run on the TCR CDR3.

The receptor was isolated from a woman aged 35-60 years with Graves disease. The sequencing here drew on peripheral blood mononuclear cells (PBMCs), taken at new diagnosis, from a patient treated with antithyroid drugs. V gene TRBV12-3 or TRBV12-4 combines with J gene TRBJ1-2; 9 bases map to TRBD1. CDR3 sequence: CASRTTGGGRGYTF. CDR3 bases: TGTGCCAGCAGGACCACAGGGGGCGGTCGGGGCTACACCTTC.